This record covers a single TCR beta chain. The source of the sample is a study of blood T cell repertoires in COVID-19. Across the whole study: Acute-phase and convalescent COVID-19 samples originated in the United States, Italy and Spain. Nucleic acid was either cDNA or gDNA, and it came from T cells, B-cell-depleted T cells, or PBMCs.

The authors' processing: Estimated nucleated cell counts came from reference gene primer amplification. Using immunoSEQ multiplex PCR, the repertoire was profiled, and TCRdb retains in-frame clones only, with some absent. The DNA gave D and trimming, while V, J and clone size come from that table. The table shows 200,000 to 250,000 clones, with around 87% occurring only once. Looked up from germline, CDR1 is SGHAT and CDR2 is FQNNGV. V shed 1 base and J 2 bases; nucleotides not matched to a gene: 11. This CDR3 is 17 amino acids long. Material: peripheral blood. This sequence joins TRBV11-2 and TRBJ2-7; 7 bases are shared with TRBD2. The clonotype comes from a woman in her thirties who had recovered from COVID-19. The CDR3, as DNA: TGTGCCAGCAGCTTAGGCTTGGGTCTAGCGGACACCTACGAGCAGTACTTC. Its protein product is CASSLGLGLADTYEQYF.